What follows are 4 T cell receptor beta chains derived from one specimen sequenced in a study of beta chain features in type 1 diabetes. Expressed TCRB transcripts were sequenced, since all the RNA that had been isolated was reverse transcribed. Here immunoSEQ multiplex PCR was the method, and the copy in TCRdb shows in-frame clones only, minus some. The sample holds about 900,000 clones, around a sixth seen once. Sequencing was carried out using naive CD4+ T cells from blood. The receptors derive from a woman aged 18-30 years in good health.

J is TRBJ1-2 and V is TRBV6-5; no definite D call. This CDR3 spans 15 amino acids. Germline CDR1 reads MNHEY; CDR2 reads SVGAGI. V was trimmed by 0 bases and J by 6 bases, leaving 14 bases between them. DNA of the CDR3: TGTGCCAGCAGTTACTCGTCCAGGATGAGGCATGGCTACACCTTC. It encodes CASSYSSRMRHGYTF.

This clone occurred a few times. This specimen includes other DNA sequences encoding the same CDR3. The chain has TRBV11-2 and TRBJ2-7; weak D call: TRBD1 (6 bases). The V end was cut by 0 bases, the J end by 2 bases, with 8 bases between. Germline CDR1 is SGHAT and CDR2 is FQNNGV. The CDR3 runs 14 residues. The CDR3 region has the DNA TGTGCCAGCAGCTTAGACAGGGGAGCCTACGAGCAGTACTTC. This gives the protein CASSLDRGAYEQYF. The full variable domain, rest sourced from reference TRBV11-2 and TRBJ2-7, is EAGVAQSPRYKIIEKRQSVAFWCNPISGHATLYWYQQILGQGPKLLIQFQNNGVVDDSQLPKDRFSAERLKGVDSTLKIQPAKLEDSAVYLCASSLDRGAYEQYFGPGTRLTVT.

This clone was seen a few times. The chain has TRBV5-1 and TRBJ2-2; D remains ambiguous. Germline CDR1 SGHRS, CDR2 YFSETQ. V dropped 1 base and J dropped 1 base, with 8 bases sitting between them. The CDR3 sequence is 15 residues long. The CDR3 loop is CASSLSSLNTGELFF. The CDR3 bases are TGCGCCAGCAGCTTGTCCTCCCTGAACACCGGGGAGCTGTTTTTT.

Only a few counts were recorded for this clone. The V call is TRBV2, the J call TRBJ1-5; D is uncertain. This CDR3 is 14 amino acids long. V was clipped by 5 bases and J by 1 base, with 9 bases between them. The V gene's germline CDR1 is SNHLY and CDR2 FYNNEI. CDR3: CASSRTQSNQPQHF. DNA of the CDR3: TGTGCCAGCAGTAGGACTCAGAGCAATCAGCCCCAGCATTTT.